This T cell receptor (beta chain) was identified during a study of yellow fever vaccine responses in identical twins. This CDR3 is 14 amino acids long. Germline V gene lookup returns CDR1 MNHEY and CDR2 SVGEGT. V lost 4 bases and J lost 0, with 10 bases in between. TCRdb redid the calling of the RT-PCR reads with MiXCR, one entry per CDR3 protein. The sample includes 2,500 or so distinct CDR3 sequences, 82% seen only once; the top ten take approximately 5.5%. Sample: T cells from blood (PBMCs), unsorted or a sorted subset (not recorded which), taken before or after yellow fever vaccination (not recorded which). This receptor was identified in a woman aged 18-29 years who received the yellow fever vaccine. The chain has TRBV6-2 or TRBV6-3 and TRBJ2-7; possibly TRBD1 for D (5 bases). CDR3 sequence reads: CASSWGLSSYEQYF. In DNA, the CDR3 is TGTGCCAGCAGTTGGGGCTTAAGCTCCTACGAGCAGTACTTC.